This TCR beta chain is from a study of cytomegalovirus exposure and HLA in healthy donors. Primers included in the PCR were 60 Vbeta and 13 Jbeta primers. Measured with immunoSEQ multiplex PCR; TCRdb has only the in-frame clones, and not every one. The table has 100,000 to 150,000 clones, 60% to 80% seen once. Germline loops: CDR1 LNHDA, CDR2 SQIVND (reference sequence). V dropped 6 bases and J dropped 4 bases, with 12 bases sitting between them. The CDR3 spans 13 residues. Healthy donors of bone marrow made up the group. The sequenced material came from PBMCs. This clonotype was obtained from a woman aged 45-65 years in good health and CMV-seronegative. The chain links TRBV19 to TRBJ1-1; the D gene is possibly TRBD1 (6 bases). The CDR3 loop reads CASSSGAITEAFF. CDR3 nucleotide sequence: TGTGCCAGTAGCTCAGGGGCCATCACTGAAGCTTTCTTT. The full variable domain, in which reference TRBV19 and TRBJ1-1 provide the parts outside the CDR3, is DGGITQSPKYLFRKEGQNVTLSCEQNLNHDAMYWYRQDPGQGLRLIYYSQIVNDFQKGDIAEGYSVSREKKESFPLTVTSAQKNPTAFYLCASSSGAITEAFFGQGTRLTVV.